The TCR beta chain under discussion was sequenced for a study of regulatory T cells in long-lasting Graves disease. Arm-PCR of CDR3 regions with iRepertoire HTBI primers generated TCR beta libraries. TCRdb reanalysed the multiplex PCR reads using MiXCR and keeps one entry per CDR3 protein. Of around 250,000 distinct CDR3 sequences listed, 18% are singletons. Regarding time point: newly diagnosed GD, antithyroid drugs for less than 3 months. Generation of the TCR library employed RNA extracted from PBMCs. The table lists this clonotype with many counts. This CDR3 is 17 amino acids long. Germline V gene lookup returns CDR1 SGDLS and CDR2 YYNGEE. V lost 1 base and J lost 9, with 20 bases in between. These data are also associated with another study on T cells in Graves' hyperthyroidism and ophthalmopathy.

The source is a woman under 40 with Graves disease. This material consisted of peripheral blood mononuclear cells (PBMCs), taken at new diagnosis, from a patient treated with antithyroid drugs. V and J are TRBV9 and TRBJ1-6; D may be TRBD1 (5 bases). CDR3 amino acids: CASSVSGTDLKGSPLHF. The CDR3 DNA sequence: TGTGCCAGCAGCGTAAGCGGGACGGATCTCAAGGGTTCACCCCTCCACTTT.